This passage covers 21 T cell receptor beta chains from one sample sequenced in a study of blood T cell repertoires in COVID-19. Repertoires were generated with immunoSEQ multiplex PCR, while TCRdb's copy carries only in-frame clones and drops some. The sample carries 200,000 to 250,000 clones, about 87% recorded once. The sample was PBMCs or T cells enriched from blood (not recorded which). Receptors were obtained from a woman in her thirties who had been exposed to COVID-19.

The chain combines TRBV27 with TRBJ2-3; 12 bases line up with TRBD1. The germline gives CDR1 MNHEY, CDR2 SMNVEV (reference sequence). After removal of 2 bases from V and 1 base from J, the junction contained 13 bases not matched to a gene. The length of the CDR3 is 20 residues. CDR3: CASSLRYWDRGLDGTDTQYF. The CDR3 DNA sequence: TGTGCCAGCAGTTTAAGGTATTGGGACAGGGGGCTGGATGGCACAGATACGCAGTATTTT.

V and J are TRBV5-4 and TRBJ1-2, with 11 bases aligning to TRBD1. CDR1 SGHNT and CDR2 YYREEE come from the germline V gene (reference sequence). The CDR3 contains 16 residues. Trimming cost V 0 bases and J 2 bases; bases outside gene matches: 3. CDR3 loop: CASSLGRTGGNYGYTF. DNA of the CDR3: TGTGCCAGCAGCTTGGGTCGGACAGGGGGCAACTATGGCTACACCTTC. Together with reference TRBV5-4 and TRBJ1-2, the CDR3 gives the full variable domain: ETGVTQSPTHLIKTRGQQVTLRCSSQSGHNTVSWYQQALGQGPQFIFQYYREEENGRGNFPPRFSGLQFPNYSSELNVNALELDDSALYLCASSLGRTGGNYGYTFGSGTRLTVV.

The rearrangement joins TRBV9 to TRBJ2-4; the D gene is possibly TRBD2 (6 bases). The CDR3 has 15 amino acids. Germline V gene sequence: CDR1 SGDLS, CDR2 YYNGEE. The V end was cut by 3 bases, the J end by 0 bases, with 10 bases between. The CDR3 loop is CASSETGVAKNIQYF. The CDR3 nucleotides are TGTGCCAGCAGCGAGACGGGGGTAGCCAAAAACATTCAGTACTTC.

This chain connects TRBV5-5 to TRBJ2-1, with a possible D match to TRBD2 (6 bases). V shed 4 bases and J shed 0 bases, with 14 bases lying between them. In germline, CDR1 is SGHKS, CDR2 YYEKEE (reference sequence). The CDR3 runs to 16 residues. CDR3 sequence reads: CASSPRRANSYNEQFF. The DNA for the CDR3 is TGTGCCAGCAGCCCCCGGAGGGCCAACTCCTACAATGAGCAGTTCTTC.

The V gene is TRBV14, the J gene TRBJ1-6; 8 bases line up with TRBD1. This CDR3 spans 15 amino acids. V shed 3 bases and J 7 bases; nucleotides not matched to a gene: 5. Germline CDR1 reads SGHDN; CDR2 reads FVKESK. The CDR3 DNA reads TGTGCCAGCAGCCAGCTCCGGGACAGGAATTCACCCCTCCACTTT. This sequence encodes CASSQLRDRNSPLHF.

The chain is built from TRBV12-3 or TRBV12-4 and TRBJ1-2, with a weak D call TRBD1 (5 bases). The CDR3 covers 13 residues. The V and J ends lost 2 bases and 3 bases respectively, with 7 bases between them. The CDR3 loop is CASSLQGYYGYTF. The DNA for the CDR3 is TGTGCCAGCAGTTTACAGGGATACTATGGCTACACCTTC.

This chain connects TRBV27 to TRBJ1-5; 7 positions match TRBD1. The CDR3 is 14 residues long. V trimming: 2 bases; J trimming: 7 bases; junction bases outside the gene matches: 5. Germline V gene data show CDR1 as MNHEY and CDR2 as SMNVEV (reference sequence). DNA of the CDR3: TGTGCCAGCAGTTTAACAGGGGCACAGCAGCCCCAGCATTTT. Translation gives CASSLTGAQQPQHF.

CDR3 DNA: TGTGCCAGCAGCCAAGACGTCAATTCACCCCTCCACTTT. Its protein is CASSQDVNSPLHF. V gene TRBV14 combines with J gene TRBJ1-6; D ambiguous. Looked up from germline, CDR1 is SGHDN and CDR2 is FVKESK. CDR3 size: 13 residues. Trimming stripped 0 bases from V and 7 bases from J, with 4 bases between.

The J gene is TRBJ2-1, the V gene TRBV19, with D tentatively TRBD2 (6 bases). Per the germline V gene, CDR1 is LNHDA and CDR2 is SQIVND (reference sequence). The length of the CDR3 is 14 residues. V lost 5 bases and J 7 bases, leaving 15 bases between the germline ends. CDR3: CASSWRRGRNEQFF. The CDR3 region has the DNA TGTGCCAGTAGTTGGAGGAGGGGACGGAATGAGCAGTTCTTC. Looking up the rest from reference TRBV19 and TRBJ2-1 gives the full variable domain: DGGITQSPKYLFRKEGQNVTLSCEQNLNHDAMYWYRQDPGQGLRLIYYSQIVNDFQKGDIAEGYSVSREKKESFPLTVTSAQKNPTAFYLCASSWRRGRNEQFFGPGTRLTVL.

The rearrangement links TRBV2 to TRBJ2-5; 7 bases map to TRBD2. The ends lost 6 bases at V and 2 bases at J; junction bases unmatched: 12. Germline assignment: CDR1 SNHLY and CDR2 FYNNEI. The CDR3 consists of 16 residues. The CDR3 coding sequence is TGTGCCAGCAGCATGATGGCGGGAGTAGATCAAGAGACCCAGTACTTC. It encodes CASSMMAGVDQETQYF.

The chain recombines TRBV6-1 with TRBJ2-7; 7 positions match TRBD1. Germline CDR1 and CDR2: MNHNS and SASEGT. The ends lost 3 bases at V and 7 bases at J; junction bases unmatched: 6. The CDR3 runs to 13 residues. The DNA for the CDR3 is TGTGCCAGCAGTGAGCAGGGGGTAAGGGAGCAGTACTTC. The encoded protein is CASSEQGVREQYF.

This sequence joins TRBV12-3 or TRBV12-4 and TRBJ2-7; 9 bases fit TRBD1. The CDR3 covers 13 residues. J was trimmed by 5 bases and V by 2 bases; bases with no gene match: 1. The CDR3 loop reads CASSLTGGDEQYF. The CDR3 region has the DNA TGTGCCAGCAGTTTAACAGGGGGCGACGAGCAGTACTTC.

This clone was counted once. V usage is TRBV7-2 and J usage is TRBJ2-1, with 7 bases identical to TRBD1. Trimming cost V 0 bases and J 4 bases; bases outside gene matches: 6. Germline V lookup: CDR1 SGHTA, CDR2 FQGNSA. There are 16 residues in the CDR3. As DNA, the CDR3 is TGTGCCAGCAGCTTAGCGCCGGGACAGAAGTACAATGAGCAGTTCTTC. Translated: CASSLAPGQKYNEQFF.

This sequence joins TRBV5-6 and TRBJ2-5, with D possibly being TRBD1 (6 bases). The germline V and J ends were trimmed by 4 bases and 0 bases, with 13 bases remaining between them. Germline V gives CDR1 SGHDT, CDR2 YYEEEE. CDR3 size: 15 residues. The CDR3 protein is CASSPNRVYQETQYF. CDR3 coding DNA: TGTGCCAGCAGCCCGAACAGGGTGTACCAAGAGACCCAGTACTTC.

V and J are TRBV20-1 and TRBJ2-1, with 8 positions matching TRBD2. This CDR3 region has 16 residues. The V segment lost 3 bases and the J segment 0 bases; nucleotides outside the gene matches: 7. Germline loops: CDR1 DFQATT, CDR2 SNEGSKA (reference sequence). The CDR3 loop is CSASSGRALSYNEQFF. DNA of the CDR3: TGCAGTGCTAGTTCCGGGAGGGCCCTCTCCTACAATGAGCAGTTCTTC.

The CDR3 sequence: CASSTGDTDTQYF. The CDR3 nucleotides read TGTGCCAGCAGCACAGGGGATACAGATACGCAGTATTTT. The rearrangement links TRBV7-3 to TRBJ2-3; TRBD1 agrees at 7 bases. V lost 5 bases to trimming and J lost 3 bases; unmatched junction nucleotides: 2. Looked up from germline, CDR1 is SGHTA and CDR2 is FQGTGA. The length of the CDR3 is 13 residues.

J is TRBJ2-7 and V is TRBV27; 8 bases fit TRBD2. CDR1 is MNHEY and CDR2 is SMNVEV in the germline V gene (reference sequence). The junction had 3 bases not matched to a gene; V was cut back by 4 bases and J by 1 base. CDR3 length equals 14 residues. Here the CDR3 reads CASSYSGSSYEQYF. The DNA of the CDR3 is TGTGCCAGCAGTTACAGCGGGAGTTCCTACGAGCAGTACTTC.

The chain uses TRBV5-6 and TRBJ1-4, with 8 bases lining up with TRBD1. The CDR3 spans 13 residues. Looked up from germline, CDR1 is SGHDT and CDR2 is YYEEEE. The trim removed 2 bases at V and 7 bases at J, leaving 1 base unmatched. The CDR3 sequence is CASSFGQGEKLFF. The CDR3 nucleotides are TGTGCCAGCAGCTTCGGACAGGGTGAAAAACTGTTTTTT.

This CDR3 is CASSSQGNTIYF. CDR3 nucleotide sequence: TGTGCCAGCAGCTCCCAGGGAAACACCATATATTTT. The gene calls are TRBV7-9 and TRBJ1-3; D uncertain. The V end lost 4 bases, the J end lost 4 bases, and 5 bases lay between the germline ends. CDR1 and CDR2 (germline): SEHNR, FQNEAQ (reference sequence). The CDR3 totals 12 residues.

CDR3 sequence: CASSQLAGVRDTQYF. CDR3 sequence (DNA): TGTGCCAGCAGCCAGCTAGCGGGAGTTCGAGATACGCAGTATTTT. The V call is TRBV7-9, the J call TRBJ2-3; 10 positions agree with TRBD2. The trim removed 5 bases at V and 5 bases at J, leaving 7 bases unmatched. The CDR3 extends over 15 amino acids. The germline V gene encodes CDR1 SEHNR and CDR2 FQNEAQ (reference sequence).

V and J are TRBV10-3 and TRBJ2-1, with TRBD2 identical over 9 bases. V was pared by 4 bases and J by 0 bases, with 7 bases of the junction left unmatched. This CDR3 region has 17 residues. CDR1 ENHRY and CDR2 SYGVKD come from the germline V gene. CDR3 amino acids: CAISALKAGGSYNEQFF. As DNA, the CDR3 is TGTGCCATCAGTGCTTTAAAAGCGGGAGGCTCCTACAATGAGCAGTTCTTC.